The subject of this entry is one TCR beta chain. Its antigen is still unknown. This sample was included in a study of cytomegalovirus exposure and HLA in healthy donors. Study-wide points: Among the CMV-associated chains, three were confirmed in vitro as specific for CMV antigens. In a later analysis, compared with equally common non-associated chains, HLA-associated beta chains were more expanded. When analyzed later, a missense DCLRE1C variant was found to be linked to TCR beta V- and J-gene trimming. Reports described diagnosis of cytomegalovirus status by the classifier as highly specific and sensitive.

13 Jbeta primers and 60 Vbeta primers were used for the PCR. Method: immunoSEQ multiplex PCR; TCRdb's copy keeps in-frame clones and lacks some. The sample lists around 99,000 clones; around 81% were seen once. This CDR3 has 13 residues. Germline V CDR1 and CDR2: SGHVS, FNYEAQ. J was trimmed by 4 bases and V by 1 base; bases with no gene match: 1. This TCR was recovered from a woman aged 25 to 39 in good health and CMV-seronegative. The specimen was PBMCs. The V and J genes are TRBV7-6 and TRBJ2-7; TRBD2 agrees at 7 bases. CDR3 sequence (DNA): TGTGCCAGCAGCTTAGGGGACTATTACGAGCAGTACTTC. It yields the protein CASSLGDYYEQYF.